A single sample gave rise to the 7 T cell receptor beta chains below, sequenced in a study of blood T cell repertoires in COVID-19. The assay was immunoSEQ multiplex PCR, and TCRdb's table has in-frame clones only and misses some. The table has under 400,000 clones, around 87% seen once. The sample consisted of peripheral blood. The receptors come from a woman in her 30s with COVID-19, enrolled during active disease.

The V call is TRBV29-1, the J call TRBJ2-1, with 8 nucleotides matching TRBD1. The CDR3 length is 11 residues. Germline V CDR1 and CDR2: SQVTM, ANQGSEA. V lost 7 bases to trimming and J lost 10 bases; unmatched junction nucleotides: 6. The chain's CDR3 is CSAGRGREQFF. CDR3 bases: TGCAGCGCTGGCAGGGGGCGGGAGCAGTTCTTC.

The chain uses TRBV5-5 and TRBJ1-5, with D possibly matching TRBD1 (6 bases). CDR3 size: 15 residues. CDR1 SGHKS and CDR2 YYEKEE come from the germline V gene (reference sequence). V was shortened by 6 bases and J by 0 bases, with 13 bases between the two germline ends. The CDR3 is CASTQDSYSNQPQHF. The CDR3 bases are TGTGCCAGCACCCAGGACAGTTATAGCAATCAGCCCCAGCATTTT.

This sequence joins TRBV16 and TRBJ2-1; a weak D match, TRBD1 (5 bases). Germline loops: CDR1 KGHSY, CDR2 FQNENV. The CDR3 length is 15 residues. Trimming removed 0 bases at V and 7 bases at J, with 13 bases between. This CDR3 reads CASSQSKQGRNEQFF. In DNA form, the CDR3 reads TGTGCCAGCAGCCAATCGAAGCAGGGTCGTAATGAGCAGTTCTTC.

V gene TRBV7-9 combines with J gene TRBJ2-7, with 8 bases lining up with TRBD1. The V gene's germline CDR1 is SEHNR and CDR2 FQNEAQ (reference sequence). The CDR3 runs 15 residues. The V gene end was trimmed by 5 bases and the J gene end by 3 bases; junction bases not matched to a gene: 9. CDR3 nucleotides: TGTGCCAGCAGCCCTGTGGACAGGGTTTTCTACGAGCAGTACTTC. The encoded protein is CASSPVDRVFYEQYF.

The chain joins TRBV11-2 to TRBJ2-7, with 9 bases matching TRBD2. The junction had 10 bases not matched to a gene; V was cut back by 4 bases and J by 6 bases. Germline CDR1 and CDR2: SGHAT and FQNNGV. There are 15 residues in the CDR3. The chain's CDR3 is CASSSPLAGTSEQYF. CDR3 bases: TGTGCCAGCAGCTCACCTCTAGCGGGAACAAGCGAGCAGTACTTC.

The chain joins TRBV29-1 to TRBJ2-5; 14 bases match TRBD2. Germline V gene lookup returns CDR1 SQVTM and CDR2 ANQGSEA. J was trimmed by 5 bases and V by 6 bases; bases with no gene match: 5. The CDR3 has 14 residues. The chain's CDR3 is CSVRTSGRWETQYF. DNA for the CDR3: TGCAGCGTCCGGACTAGCGGGAGGTGGGAGACCCAGTACTTC.

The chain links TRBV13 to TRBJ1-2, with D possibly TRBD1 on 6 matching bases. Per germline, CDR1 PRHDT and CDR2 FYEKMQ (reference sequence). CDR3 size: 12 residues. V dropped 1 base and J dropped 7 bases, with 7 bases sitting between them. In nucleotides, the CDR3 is TGTGCCAGCAGCTTAGCCAGGGGTGGCTACACCTTC. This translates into CASSLARGGYTF. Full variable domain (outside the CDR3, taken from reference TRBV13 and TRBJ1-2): AAGVIQSPRHLIKEKRETATLKCYPIPRHDTVYWYQQGPGQDPQFLISFYEKMQSDKGSIPDRFSAQQFSDYHSELNMSSLELGDSALYFCASSLARGGYTFGSGTRLTVV.